The entry that follows covers one T cell receptor (beta chain) sequence. Its antigen is as yet unknown. This sample is part of a study of T-cell memory formation after mild COVID-19. The overall study: For the most part, TCR clusters were specific to one donor.

Between the trimmed V and J ends, which lost 3 bases and 0 bases, there was a span of 11 bases. Per the germline V gene, CDR1 is DFQATT and CDR2 is SNEGSKA (reference sequence). The CDR3 totals 15 residues. The study, taken as a whole, reports: Later expanders leaned toward CD4+, whereas clones contracting from day 15 to 85 were balanced CD4/CD8. CM and EM subsets held most contracting CD4+ clones; EMRA held CD8+ ones.

Constant-segment primers were used for 5'RACE, and the resulting TCR alpha and TCR beta cDNA libraries carried sample barcodes and UMIs. A single record per CDR3 protein comes from TCRdb applying MiXCR to the 5' RACE reads. The sample holds 350,000 or so distinct CDR3 sequences, 20% to 25% seen once. The V call is TRBV20-1, the J call TRBJ2-2; D is perhaps TRBD2 (6 bases). Material: PBMCs or a T cell subset sorted from them (not recorded which). The sequence derives from a man younger than 35 who had mild COVID-19 (a few samples of this study predate the infection). Cell type and time point are not known. The CDR3 region is CSASLGGTNTGELFF. The DNA of the CDR3 is TGCAGTGCTAGCCTGGGGGGAACGAACACCGGGGAGCTGTTTTTT.